Below, one T cell receptor (beta chain) is given with its context. This sample stems from a study of T cells in Graves' hyperthyroidism and ophthalmopathy. Study as a whole: Before treatment of any kind, peripheral blood was taken at initial diagnosis.

RNA transcripts provided the source from which TCR beta CDR3 regions were amplified. The HTBI primer set was used in a first-round RT-PCR of the TCR CDR3. TCRdb independently ran MiXCR on the multiplex PCR reads; one entry per CDR3 protein. The sample lists hundreds of thousands of distinct CDR3 sequences, 16% occurring once. V was trimmed by 1 base and J by 7 bases, leaving 22 bases between them. CDR1 SGHTA and CDR2 FQGNSA come from the germline V gene. This CDR3 is 17 amino acids long. Those patients with uncontrolled infection, other autoimmune disease, pregnancy or lactation were excluded. Sequencing was done on a sample of blood. The chain uses TRBV7-2 and TRBJ2-5, with D perhaps matching TRBD2 (6 bases). The TCR was taken from a woman aged 18-29 years with Graves' hyperthyroidism. Written as DNA, the CDR3 is TGTGCCAGCAGCTTAGATTCGGCGGGGCCGCCCCGGGGGACCCAGTACTTC. It yields the protein CASSLDSAGPPRGTQYF.